The entry below describes one T cell receptor (beta chain). Its target is unknown. This entry is derived from a study of monozygotic twins with inflammatory bowel disease. Study-level results: For repertoire similarity, concordant twins did not differ from discordant twins, possibly because power was limited.

Germline-derived CDR1 and CDR2 are SGHAT and FQNNGV. The length of the CDR3 is 15 residues. Each CDR3 protein gets one entry in TCRdb, which reprocessed the 5' RACE reads and gives no DNA. The listing contains more than 75,000 distinct CDR3 sequences. Material for sequencing was blood. The TCR sequence derives from a human donor with ulcerative colitis or Crohn's disease, or a healthy co-twin of an affected twin (not recorded which). The chain uses TRBV11-2 and TRBJ2-2; TCRdb lists TRBD1, though no DNA is available to test this call. CDR3 protein: CASHHRTVNTGELFF.